This TCR beta chain was identified in a study of shared clonotypes between healthy human individuals. TCRdb's copy holds only in-frame clones and misses some; the assay was immunoSEQ multiplex PCR. The sample contains roughly 2 million clones, about 94% of which appear only once. There are a few counts of this clone. The length of the CDR3 is 15 residues. The V gene end was trimmed by 4 bases and the J gene end by 2 bases; junction bases not matched to a gene: 8. In germline, CDR1 is MNHEY, CDR2 SVGAGI. Naive-designated CD8 cells lacked CD45RO, were positively enriched for CCR7, and omitted terminally differentiated effector memory CD45RA+ cells.

Sequencing was carried out using naive CD8+ T cells sorted from blood. The chain is built from TRBV6-5 and TRBJ2-7; the match to TRBD2 covers 7 bases. The receptor was isolated from a man aged 18 to 29 in good health. CDR3 DNA: TGTGCCAGCAGTTTTACTCTAGCGGCTCCCTACGAGCAGTACTTC. This gives the protein CASSFTLAAPYEQYF.